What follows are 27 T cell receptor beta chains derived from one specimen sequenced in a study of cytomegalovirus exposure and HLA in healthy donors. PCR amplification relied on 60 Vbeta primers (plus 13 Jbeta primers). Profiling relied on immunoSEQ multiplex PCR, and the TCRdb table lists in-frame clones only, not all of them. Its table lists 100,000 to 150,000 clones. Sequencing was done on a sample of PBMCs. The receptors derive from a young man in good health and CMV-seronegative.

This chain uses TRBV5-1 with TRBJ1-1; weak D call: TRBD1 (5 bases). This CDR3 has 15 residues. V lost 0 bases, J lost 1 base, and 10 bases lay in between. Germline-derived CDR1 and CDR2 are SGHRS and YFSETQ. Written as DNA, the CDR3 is TGCGCCAGCAGCTTGGATGGGGGGTCGAACACTGAAGCTTTCTTT. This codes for CASSLDGGSNTEAFF.

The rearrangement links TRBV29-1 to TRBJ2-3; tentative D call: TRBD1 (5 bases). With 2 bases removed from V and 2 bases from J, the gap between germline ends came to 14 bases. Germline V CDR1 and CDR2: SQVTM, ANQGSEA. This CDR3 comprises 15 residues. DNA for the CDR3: TGCAGCGTTGAATCCCCAGGGAACCCCACAGATACGCAGTATTTT. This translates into CSVESPGNPTDTQYF.

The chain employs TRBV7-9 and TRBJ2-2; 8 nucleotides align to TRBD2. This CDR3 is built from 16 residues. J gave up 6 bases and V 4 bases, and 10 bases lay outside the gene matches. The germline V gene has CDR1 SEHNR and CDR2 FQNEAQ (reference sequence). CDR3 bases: TGTGCCAGCAGCTCGAGACTAGCGACGGGGGCCGGGGAGCTGTTTTTT. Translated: CASSSRLATGAGELFF.

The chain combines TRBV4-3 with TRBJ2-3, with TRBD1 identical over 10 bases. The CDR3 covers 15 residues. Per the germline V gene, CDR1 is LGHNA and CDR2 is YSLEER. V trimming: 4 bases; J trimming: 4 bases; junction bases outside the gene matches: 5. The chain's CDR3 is CASSRTGGVADTQYF. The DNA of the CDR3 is TGCGCCAGCAGCCGGACAGGGGGGGTTGCAGATACGCAGTATTTT.

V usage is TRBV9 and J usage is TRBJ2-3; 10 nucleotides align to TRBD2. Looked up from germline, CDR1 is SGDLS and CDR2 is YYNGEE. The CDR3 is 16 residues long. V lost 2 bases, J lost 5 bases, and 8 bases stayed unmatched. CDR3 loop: CASSVRAGGWGDTQYF. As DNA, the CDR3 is TGTGCCAGCAGCGTTAGAGCGGGGGGGTGGGGAGATACGCAGTATTTT.

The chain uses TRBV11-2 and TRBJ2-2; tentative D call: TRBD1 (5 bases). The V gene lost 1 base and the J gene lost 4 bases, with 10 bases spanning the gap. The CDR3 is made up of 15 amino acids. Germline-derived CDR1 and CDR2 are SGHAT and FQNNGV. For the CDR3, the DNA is TGTGCCAGCAGCTTAGTGGTAGGGGCCACCGGGGAGCTGTTTTTT. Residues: CASSLVVGATGELFF.

This CDR3 reads CASSPLQGAKSETQYF. As DNA, the CDR3 is TGTGCCAGCTCACCGCTACAGGGGGCGAAGTCGGAGACCCAGTACTTC. The gene calls are TRBV18 and TRBJ2-5; 9 bases are shared with TRBD1. This CDR3 region has 16 residues. Germline V gene sequence: CDR1 KGHSH, CDR2 LQKENI. The V and J ends lost 3 bases and 5 bases, in that order; junction bases with no gene match: 10.

The CDR3 coding sequence is TGCGCCAGCAGCCCCGTCGCAACCGGACAGTCCCCCGGGGAGCTGTTTTTT. As protein: CASSPVATGQSPGELFF. The V call is TRBV5-1, the J call TRBJ2-2; the D gene is possibly TRBD1 (6 bases). V lost 4 bases, J lost 6 bases, and 22 bases lay in between. The germline CDR1 and CDR2 sequences are SGHRS and YFSETQ. The CDR3 is 17 residues long.

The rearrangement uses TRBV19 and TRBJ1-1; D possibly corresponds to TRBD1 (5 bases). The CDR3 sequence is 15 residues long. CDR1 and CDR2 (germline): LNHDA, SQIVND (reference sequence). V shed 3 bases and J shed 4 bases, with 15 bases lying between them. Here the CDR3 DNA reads TGTGCCAGTAGTATTCAGGGTGCCCATTCCACTGAAGCTTTCTTT. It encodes CASSIQGAHSTEAFF.

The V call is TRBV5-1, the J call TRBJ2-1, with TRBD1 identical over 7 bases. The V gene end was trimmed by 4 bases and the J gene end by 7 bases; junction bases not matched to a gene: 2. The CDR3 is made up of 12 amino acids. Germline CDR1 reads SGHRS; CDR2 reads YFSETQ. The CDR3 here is CASSVDRNEQFF. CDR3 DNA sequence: TGCGCCAGCAGCGTGGACAGGAATGAGCAGTTCTTC.

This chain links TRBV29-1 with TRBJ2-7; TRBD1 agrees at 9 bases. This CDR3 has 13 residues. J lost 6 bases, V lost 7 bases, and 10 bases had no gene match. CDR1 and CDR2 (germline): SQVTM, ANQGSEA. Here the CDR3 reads CSAGDRATAEQYF. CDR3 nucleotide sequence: TGCAGCGCTGGGGACAGGGCTACGGCCGAGCAGTACTTC.

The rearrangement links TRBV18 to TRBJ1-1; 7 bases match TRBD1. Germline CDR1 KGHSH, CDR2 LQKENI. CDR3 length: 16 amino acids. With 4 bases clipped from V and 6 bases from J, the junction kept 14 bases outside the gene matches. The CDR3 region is CASSRAVGQGVAEAFF. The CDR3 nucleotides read TGTGCCAGCTCACGGGCGGTGGGGCAGGGGGTCGCTGAAGCTTTCTTT.

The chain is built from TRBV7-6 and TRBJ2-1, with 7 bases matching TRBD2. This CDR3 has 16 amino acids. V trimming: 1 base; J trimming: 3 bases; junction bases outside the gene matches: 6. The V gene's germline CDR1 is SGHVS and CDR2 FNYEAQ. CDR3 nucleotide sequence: TGTGCCAGCAGCTTAGTGGCTAGCGGAAACTACAATGAGCAGTTCTTC. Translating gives CASSLVASGNYNEQFF.

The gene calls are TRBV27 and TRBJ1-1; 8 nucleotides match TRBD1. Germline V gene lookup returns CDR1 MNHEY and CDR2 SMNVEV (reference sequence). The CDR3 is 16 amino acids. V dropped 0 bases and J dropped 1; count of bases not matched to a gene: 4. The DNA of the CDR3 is TGTGCCAGCAGTTTATCCCAGGGGGCGGCGAACACTGAAGCTTTCTTT. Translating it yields CASSLSQGAANTEAFF.

The CDR3 sequence is CASSHITSGGANEQFF. The CDR3 DNA is TGTGCCAGCAGCCATATTACTAGCGGGGGGGCCAATGAGCAGTTCTTC. The V and J genes are TRBV27 and TRBJ2-1; 13 bases match TRBD2. The CDR3 runs 16 residues. Germline CDR1 and CDR2: MNHEY and SMNVEV (reference sequence). The V gene end was trimmed by 6 bases and the J gene end by 6 bases; junction bases not matched to a gene: 8.

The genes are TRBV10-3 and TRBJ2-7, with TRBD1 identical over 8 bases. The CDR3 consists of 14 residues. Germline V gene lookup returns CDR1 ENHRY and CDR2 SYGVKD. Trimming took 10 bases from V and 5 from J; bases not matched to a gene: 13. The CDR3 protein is CATAGPGGSDEQYF. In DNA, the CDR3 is TGTGCCACCGCGGGTCCAGGGGGCAGCGACGAGCAGTACTTC.

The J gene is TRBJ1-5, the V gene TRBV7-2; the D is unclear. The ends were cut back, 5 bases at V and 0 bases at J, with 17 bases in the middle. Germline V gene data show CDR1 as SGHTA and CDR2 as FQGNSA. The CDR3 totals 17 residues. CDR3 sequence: CASSNAAAGFSNQPQHF. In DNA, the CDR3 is TGTGCCAGCAGCAATGCGGCCGCCGGATTTAGCAATCAGCCCCAGCATTTT.

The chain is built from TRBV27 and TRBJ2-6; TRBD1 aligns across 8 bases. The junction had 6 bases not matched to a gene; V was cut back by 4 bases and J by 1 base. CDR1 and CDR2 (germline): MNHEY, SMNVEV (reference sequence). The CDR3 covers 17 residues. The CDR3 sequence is CASSSGQGLSGANVLTF. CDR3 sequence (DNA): TGTGCCAGCAGTTCTGGACAGGGACTTTCTGGGGCCAACGTCCTGACTTTC.

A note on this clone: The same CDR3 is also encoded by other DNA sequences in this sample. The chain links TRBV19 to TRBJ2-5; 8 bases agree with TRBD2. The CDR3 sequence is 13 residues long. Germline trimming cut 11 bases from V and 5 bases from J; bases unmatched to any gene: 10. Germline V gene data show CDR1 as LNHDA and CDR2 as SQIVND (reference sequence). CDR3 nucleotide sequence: TGTGCCGCAGGACCGGGAGGGTATGAGACCCAGTACTTC. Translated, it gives CAAGPGGYETQYF.

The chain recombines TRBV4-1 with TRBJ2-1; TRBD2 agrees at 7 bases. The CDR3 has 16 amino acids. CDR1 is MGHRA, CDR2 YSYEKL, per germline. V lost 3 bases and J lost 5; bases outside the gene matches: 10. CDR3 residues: CASSQIGAGTNNEQFF. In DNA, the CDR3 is TGCGCCAGCAGCCAGATAGGAGCGGGGACTAACAATGAGCAGTTCTTC.

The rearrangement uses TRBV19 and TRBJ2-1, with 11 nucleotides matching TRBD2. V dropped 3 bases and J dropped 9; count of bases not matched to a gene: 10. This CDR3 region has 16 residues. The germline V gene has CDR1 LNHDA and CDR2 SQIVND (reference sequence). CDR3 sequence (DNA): TGTGCCAGTAGTATCCGAAGACTAGCGGGACAGTTTGAGCAGTTCTTC. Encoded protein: CASSIRRLAGQFEQFF.

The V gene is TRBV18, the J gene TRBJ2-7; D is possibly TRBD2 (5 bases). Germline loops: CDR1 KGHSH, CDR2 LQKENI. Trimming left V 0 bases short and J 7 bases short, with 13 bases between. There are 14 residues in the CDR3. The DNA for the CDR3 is TGTGCCAGCTCACCACCGGCCGGGGTTGGTGAGCAGTACTTC. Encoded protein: CASSPPAGVGEQYF.

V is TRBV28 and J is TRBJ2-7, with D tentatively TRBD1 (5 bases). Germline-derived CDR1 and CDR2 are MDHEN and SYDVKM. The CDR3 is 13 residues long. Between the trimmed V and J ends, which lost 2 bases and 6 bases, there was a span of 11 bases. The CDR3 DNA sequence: TGTGCCAGCAGTTTACCAGGGTGGAGCGAGCAGTACTTC. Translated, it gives CASSLPGWSEQYF.

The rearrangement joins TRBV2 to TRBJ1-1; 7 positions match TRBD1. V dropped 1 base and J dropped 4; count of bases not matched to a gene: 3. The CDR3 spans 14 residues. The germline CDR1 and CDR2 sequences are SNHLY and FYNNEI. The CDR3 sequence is CASSEVTGFTEAFF. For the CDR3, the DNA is TGTGCCAGCAGTGAAGTGACAGGGTTCACTGAAGCTTTCTTT.

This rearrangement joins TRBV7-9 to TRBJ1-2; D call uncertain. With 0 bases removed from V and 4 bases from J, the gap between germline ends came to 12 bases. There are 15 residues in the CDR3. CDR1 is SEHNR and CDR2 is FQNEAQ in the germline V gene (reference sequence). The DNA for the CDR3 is TGTGCCAGCAGCTTAGCGGAGGTGATCCCCTATGGCTACACCTTC. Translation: CASSLAEVIPYGYTF.

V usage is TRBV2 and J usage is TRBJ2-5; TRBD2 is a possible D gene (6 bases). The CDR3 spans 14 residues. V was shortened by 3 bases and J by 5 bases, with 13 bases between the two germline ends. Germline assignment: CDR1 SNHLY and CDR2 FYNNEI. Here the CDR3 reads CASSDAGRRETQYF. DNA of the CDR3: TGTGCCAGCAGTGATGCGGGAAGACGGGAGACCCAGTACTTC.

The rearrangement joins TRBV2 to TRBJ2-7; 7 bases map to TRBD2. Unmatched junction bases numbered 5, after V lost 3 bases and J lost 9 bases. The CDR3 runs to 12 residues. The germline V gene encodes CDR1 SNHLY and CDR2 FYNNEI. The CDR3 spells CASSDGGRGQYF. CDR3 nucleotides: TGTGCCAGCAGTGACGGGGGGAGGGGGCAGTACTTC.